The clone carrying this T cell receptor beta chain was seen many times. Its target is unknown. From the RT-PCR reads, TCRdb called clonotypes with MiXCR, one entry per CDR3 protein. Of about 180,000 distinct CDR3 sequences in the sample, 7.5% to 10% are singletons; the top ten hold approximately 10%. The junction had 13 bases not matched to a gene; V was cut back by 4 bases and J by 3 bases. The CDR3 is 18 amino acids. Germline values: CDR1 SGHRS, CDR2 YFSETQ. This sample was included in a study of response to subunit inactivated influenza vaccine. Study-wide results and limits: The authors suggested that every seasonal influenza vaccination recruits few new T cells.

J is TRBJ2-3 and V is TRBV5-1, with 11 bases aligning to TRBD2. Sequenced material: non-naive T cells sorted from PBMCs, taken on the day of vaccination. This clonotype originated in a man over 45 who received an inactivated influenza vaccine. CDR3: CASSADSGASGGTDTQYF. The CDR3 DNA reads as TGCGCCAGCAGCGCGGACTCCGGGGCTAGCGGGGGGACAGATACGCAGTATTTT.